Presented here are 8 T cell receptor beta chains from one specimen sequenced in a study of blood T cell repertoires in COVID-19. Clones were read by immunoSEQ multiplex PCR, and TCRdb kept only the in-frame ones, dropping some. The sample has under 350,000 clones; roughly 91% are singletons. The sample was peripheral blood. These receptors came from a man between 40 and 49 years old with acute or convalescent COVID-19.

The gene calls are TRBV7-9 and TRBJ2-7; D remains unclear. Looked up from germline, CDR1 is SEHNR and CDR2 is FQNEAQ (reference sequence). The CDR3 is made up of 11 amino acids. With 4 bases removed from V and 4 bases from J, the gap between germline ends came to 5 bases. The CDR3 DNA sequence: TGTGCCAGCAGCTCCAGATACGAGCAGTACTTC. Translating gives CASSSRYEQYF.

The rearrangement uses TRBV7-2 and TRBJ1-5; D is undetermined. CDR1 is SGHTA, CDR2 FQGNSA, per germline. CDR3 length: 14 amino acids. V lost 7 bases, J lost 2 bases, and 12 bases lay in between. The CDR3 sequence is CASKEPLGNQPQHF. The CDR3 DNA follows: TGTGCCAGCAAAGAGCCTTTGGGCAATCAGCCCCAGCATTTT.

The rearrangement uses TRBV18 and TRBJ1-1, with a weak D call TRBD1 (6 bases). The CDR3 length is 13 residues. CDR1 is KGHSH and CDR2 is LQKENI in the germline V gene. With 11 bases removed from V and 3 bases from J, the gap between germline ends came to 16 bases. This CDR3 reads CAGQQGGDTEAFF. Here the CDR3 DNA reads TGTGCCGGACAACAGGGAGGGGACACTGAAGCTTTCTTT. The entire variable domain, with the rest obtained from reference TRBV18 and TRBJ1-1, is as follows: NAGVMQNPRHLVRRRGQEARLRCSPMKGHSHVYWYRQLPEEGLKFMVYLQKENIIDESGMPKERFSAEFPKEGPSILRIQQVVRGDSAAYFCAGQQGGDTEAFFGQGTRLTVV.

The rearrangement joins TRBV7-8 to TRBJ2-3, with 9 bases aligning to TRBD2. Germline V CDR1 and CDR2: SGHVS, FQNEAQ. After removal of 2 bases from V and 1 base from J, the junction contained 4 bases not matched to a gene. The CDR3 contains 16 residues. The CDR3 DNA follows: TGTGCCAGCAGCTTACTTGGCGGGGGGGGCACAGATACGCAGTATTTT. Translated: CASSLLGGGGTDTQYF.

This clone has only one observation. V is TRBV30 and J is TRBJ1-2; 7 nucleotides match TRBD1. CDR1 is GTSNPN and CDR2 is SVGIG in the germline V gene (reference sequence). With V trimmed by 4 bases and J by 8 bases, 10 bases remained unmatched. CDR3 length: 13 amino acids. DNA for the CDR3: TGTGCCTGGAAGACAGGGACTTATCAGGGCTACACCTTC. It specifies CAWKTGTYQGYTF.

V gene TRBV5-1 combines with J gene TRBJ2-3; TRBD2 might be the D (6 bases). CDR1 and CDR2 from the germline V gene are SGHRS and YFSETQ. V dropped 4 bases and J dropped 0 bases, with 15 bases sitting between them. CDR3 length: 16 amino acids. The CDR3 sequence: CASSATGTASTDTQYF. The CDR3 DNA reads TGCGCCAGCAGCGCAACCGGGACTGCTAGCACAGATACGCAGTATTTT.

The chain uses TRBV6-2 or TRBV6-3 and TRBJ2-2, with D uncertain. The CDR3 is made up of 15 amino acids. CDR1 and CDR2 from the germline V gene are MNHEY and SVGEGT. V was trimmed by 6 bases and J by 0 bases, leaving 11 bases between them. CDR3 loop: CASSPSVPNTGELFF. The CDR3 coding sequence is TGTGCCAGCAGCCCCTCCGTCCCGAACACCGGGGAGCTGTTTTTT.

The V call is TRBV5-5, the J call TRBJ2-2; D possibly uses TRBD1 or TRBD2 (5 bases each). CDR1 SGHKS and CDR2 YYEKEE come from the germline V gene (reference sequence). V was shortened by 4 bases and J by 2 bases, with 15 bases between the two germline ends. The CDR3 sequence is 16 residues long. The CDR3 nucleotides are TGTGCCAGCAGCCTGGGACCCCGACTCAACACCGGGGAGCTGTTTTTT. Translation: CASSLGPRLNTGELFF.